This entry lists 27 T cell receptor beta chains sequenced from one sample in a study of cytomegalovirus exposure and HLA in healthy donors. The study ran its PCR with 60 Vbeta and 13 Jbeta primers. Clones were sequenced by immunoSEQ multiplex PCR, and TCRdb holds only the in-frame ones, with some missing. Seen here are about 150,000 clones, 70% to 80% observed once, and the top ten hold 14%. Source material: PBMCs. These TCRs come from a woman between 35 and 50 years old in good health and CMV-seronegative.

The chain links TRBV14 to TRBJ1-6; TRBD1 matches at 8 bases. The CDR3 spans 24 residues. Germline CDR1 is SGHDN and CDR2 is FVKESK. The trim removed 0 bases at V and 0 bases at J, leaving 22 bases unmatched. CDR3 amino acids: CASSQENRGARDRLLFSYNSPLHF. CDR3 nucleotides: TGTGCCAGCAGCCAAGAAAATAGAGGGGCTCGGGACAGGCTCCTTTTCTCCTATAATTCACCCCTCCACTTT.

The rearrangement uses TRBV18 and TRBJ1-2; D might be TRBD1 (6 bases). Per germline, CDR1 KGHSH and CDR2 LQKENI. Trimming took 1 base from V and 4 from J, leaving 10 bases between them. This CDR3 has 14 residues. CDR3 protein: CASSPRDIFYGYTF. The CDR3 nucleotides read TGTGCCAGCTCACCACGGGACATTTTCTATGGCTACACCTTC. The whole variable domain, filled in from reference TRBV18 and TRBJ1-2, reads NAGVMQNPRHLVRRRGQEARLRCSPMKGHSHVYWYRQLPEEGLKFMVYLQKENIIDESGMPKERFSAEFPKEGPSILRIQQVVRGDSAAYFCASSPRDIFYGYTFGSGTRLTVV.

The CDR3, as DNA: TGCGCCAGCAGCTTGGAAGGCCGGGACTCCACAGATACGCAGTATTTT. Translation gives CASSLEGRDSTDTQYF. This sequence joins TRBV5-1 and TRBJ2-3, with a possible D match to TRBD2 (6 bases). CDR3 length equals 16 residues. V was trimmed by 0 bases and J by 2 bases, leaving 13 bases between them. CDR1 and CDR2 (germline): SGHRS, YFSETQ.

V gene TRBV14 combines with J gene TRBJ2-2; D ambiguous. Between the trimmed V and J ends, which lost 1 base and 7 bases, there was a span of 7 bases. Germline assignment: CDR1 SGHDN and CDR2 FVKESK. The CDR3 has 13 residues. This CDR3 is CASSQVVGGELFF. In DNA, the CDR3 is TGTGCCAGCAGCCAAGTGGTCGGCGGGGAGCTGTTTTTT.

The chain employs TRBV11-3 and TRBJ2-1; 10 bases match TRBD1. V trimming: 5 bases; J trimming: 10 bases; junction bases outside the gene matches: 8. Germline V gene sequence: CDR1 SGHNT, CDR2 YENEEA. The length of the CDR3 is 14 residues. CDR3 region: CASSDRGRSNEQFF. CDR3 in DNA: TGTGCCAGCAGCGACAGGGGGCGGTCGAACGAGCAGTTCTTC.

The chain joins TRBV7-2 to TRBJ2-3; no definite D call. V was trimmed by 2 bases and J by 8 bases, leaving 5 bases between them. The length of the CDR3 is 11 residues. Germline CDR1 and CDR2: SGHTA and FQGNSA. In DNA, the CDR3 is TGTGCCAGCAGCTTATCCATTACGCAGTATTTT. Its translation is CASSLSITQYF.

This sequence joins TRBV7-8 and TRBJ2-1; D ambiguous. CDR3 length: 12 residues. The V gene lost 5 bases and the J gene lost 9 bases, with 11 bases spanning the gap. Looked up from germline, CDR1 is SGHVS and CDR2 is FQNEAQ. This CDR3 reads CASSPGYGEQFF. CDR3 in DNA: TGTGCCAGCAGCCCCGGTTACGGTGAGCAGTTCTTC.

The chain has TRBV6-5 and TRBJ2-7; 8 bases fit TRBD1. Trimming at V came to 1 base and at J to 3 bases, leaving 5 bases not matched to a gene. The CDR3 spans 15 residues. Germline V gene lookup returns CDR1 MNHEY and CDR2 SVGAGI. The CDR3 nucleotides read TGTGCCAGCAGTTACTGGAACAGGGGGATCTACGAGCAGTACTTC. It is translated as CASSYWNRGIYEQYF.

The chain couples TRBV6-6 to TRBJ1-5; D is uncertain. This CDR3 has 14 residues. Trimming stripped 5 bases from V and 6 bases from J, with 14 bases between. The germline V gene encodes CDR1 MNHNY and CDR2 SVGAGI (reference sequence). The CDR3 region is CASSPRVPIQPQHF. CDR3 nucleotide sequence: TGTGCCAGCAGTCCCCGGGTCCCCATTCAGCCCCAGCATTTT.

This chain links TRBV25-1 with TRBJ1-1; TRBD1 matches at 10 bases. Germline CDR1 is MGHDK and CDR2 is SYGVNS. The CDR3 sequence is 16 residues long. J lost 0 bases, V lost 5 bases, and 6 bases had no gene match. This chain's CDR3 is CASSKGQGDMNTEAFF. CDR3 coding DNA: TGTGCCAGCAGTAAAGGACAGGGGGACATGAACACTGAAGCTTTCTTT.

The chain couples TRBV19 to TRBJ1-1; TRBD1 matches at 10 bases. V was clipped by 5 bases and J by 4 bases; unmatched bases: 7. This CDR3 is 15 amino acids long. Looked up from germline, CDR1 is LNHDA and CDR2 is SQIVND (reference sequence). CDR3 region: CASSPGTGVITEAFF. CDR3 nucleotide sequence: TGTGCCAGTAGTCCCGGGACAGGGGTGATCACTGAAGCTTTCTTT.

The chain uses TRBV6-5 and TRBJ2-5, with D possibly matching TRBD1 (6 bases). Deletions cut 6 bases from V and 5 bases from J, with 10 bases between. Germline-derived CDR1 and CDR2 are MNHEY and SVGAGI. The CDR3 has 12 residues. This chain's CDR3 is CASSRGRETQYF. Here the CDR3 DNA reads TGTGCCAGCAGCAGGGGAAGGGAGACCCAGTACTTC.

J is TRBJ2-6 and V is TRBV9, with 9 bases matching TRBD1. CDR3 size: 18 residues. The V gene end was trimmed by 3 bases and the J gene end by 2 bases; junction bases not matched to a gene: 9. The germline gives CDR1 SGDLS, CDR2 YYNGEE. The CDR3 nucleotides read TGTGCCAGCAGCGCTACTCTACAGGGGGCCGCTGGGGCCAACGTCCTGACTTTC. This gives the protein CASSATLQGAAGANVLTF.

The V call is TRBV6-6, the J call TRBJ2-7; D is possibly TRBD2 (5 bases). The germline gives CDR1 MNHNY, CDR2 SVGAGI (reference sequence). CDR3 length equals 15 residues. Trimming removed 9 bases at V and 5 bases at J, with 23 bases between. This CDR3 is CASRSRGSARDEQYF. CDR3 nucleotides: TGTGCCAGTAGGAGCCGGGGTAGCGCCCGGGACGAGCAGTACTTC.

As DNA, the CDR3 is TGTGCCAGCTCACCAACTAATGGAAACACCATATATTTT. It translates to CASSPTNGNTIYF. The V gene is TRBV18, the J gene TRBJ1-3, with D unresolved. The V end lost 2 bases, the J end lost 3 bases, and 5 bases lay between the germline ends. Germline loops: CDR1 KGHSH, CDR2 LQKENI. The CDR3 loop spans 13 amino acids.

The chain combines TRBV10-3 with TRBJ2-1, with 9 positions matching TRBD2. V shed 3 bases, J shed 0 bases, and the junction held 3 bases outside the gene matches. There are 16 residues in the CDR3. Germline V lookup: CDR1 ENHRY, CDR2 SYGVKD. The CDR3 reads CAISDSGRFSYNEQFF. Written as DNA, the CDR3 is TGTGCCATCAGTGACAGCGGGAGGTTCTCCTACAATGAGCAGTTCTTC.

At least ten counts were recorded for this clone. CDR3 nucleotide sequence: TGTGCCACCGAAGAACGGGGTAACACTGAAGCTTTCTTT. Translating gives CATEERGNTEAFF. The rearrangement uses TRBV10-3 and TRBJ1-1; D is ambiguous. Germline V gives CDR1 ENHRY, CDR2 SYGVKD. This CDR3 contains 13 residues. Trimming shortened V by 10 bases and J by 2 bases, and 14 bases separated the two germline ends.

The rearrangement uses TRBV5-1 and TRBJ2-3; 16 bases line up with TRBD2. Germline V gene data show CDR1 as SGHRS and CDR2 as YFSETQ. Trimming at V came to 3 bases and at J to 5 bases, leaving 6 bases not matched to a gene. This CDR3 spans 17 amino acids. The CDR3 region is CASSSGLAGGVRDTQYF. The CDR3 DNA follows: TGCGCCAGCAGCTCGGGACTAGCGGGAGGGGTCAGAGATACGCAGTATTTT.

This chain links TRBV4-2 with TRBJ1-1, with 8 bases identical to TRBD1. The CDR3 sequence is 15 residues long. In germline, CDR1 is LGHNA, CDR2 YNFKEQ. V dropped 2 bases and J dropped 1; count of bases not matched to a gene: 3. CDR3 coding DNA: TGTGCCAGCAGCCAACCCGACAGGGGGAACACTGAAGCTTTCTTT. Translation gives CASSQPDRGNTEAFF.

The CDR3 is CASRSTHREGNTEAFF. The CDR3 DNA sequence: TGTGCCAGCAGATCGACCCACAGGGAGGGGAACACTGAAGCTTTCTTT. The chain carries TRBV6-4 and TRBJ1-1; possibly TRBD1 for D (6 bases). V lost 6 bases and J 1 base, leaving 18 bases between the germline ends. There are 16 residues in the CDR3. Germline loops: CDR1 MRHNA, CDR2 SNTAGT.

This clone was observed a single time. The rearrangement joins TRBV4-3 to TRBJ1-5; possibly TRBD1 for D (5 bases). Looked up from germline, CDR1 is LGHNA and CDR2 is YSLEER. V lost 0 bases and J 7 bases, leaving 10 bases between the germline ends. CDR3 length: 14 residues. CDR3 DNA sequence: TGCGCCAGCAGCCAAGATTACCAGGGACAGCCCCAGCATTTT. This gives the protein CASSQDYQGQPQHF.

This clone was seen only a few times. The J gene is TRBJ1-1, the V gene TRBV9, with D hard to call. Germline assignment: CDR1 SGDLS and CDR2 YYNGEE. The CDR3 runs to 15 residues. V shed 0 bases and J shed 0 bases, with 9 bases lying between them. This CDR3 reads CASSVDAGMNTEAFF. In DNA, the CDR3 is TGTGCCAGCAGCGTAGATGCAGGAATGAACACTGAAGCTTTCTTT.

This clone has only one observation. This chain joins TRBV7-2 and TRBJ2-7, with 9 bases aligning to TRBD2. This CDR3 has 16 amino acids. The ends lost 1 base at V and 2 bases at J; junction bases unmatched: 6. Germline assignment: CDR1 SGHTA and CDR2 FQGNSA. This CDR3 reads CASSLGGTSPTYEQYF. CDR3 nucleotides: TGTGCCAGCAGCTTAGGGGGGACTAGCCCTACCTACGAGCAGTACTTC. The full variable domain, in which reference TRBV7-2 and TRBJ2-7 provide the parts outside the CDR3, is GAGVSQSPSNKVTEKGKDVELRCDPISGHTALYWYRQSLGQGLEFLIYFQGNSAPDKSGLPSDRFSAERTGGSVSTLTIQRTQQEDSAVYLCASSLGGTSPTYEQYFGPGTRLTVT.

This chain uses TRBV7-2 with TRBJ2-3; TRBD2 is a possible D gene (6 bases). V lost 1 base and J lost 1, with 12 bases in between. CDR3 length equals 16 residues. The germline CDR1 and CDR2 sequences are SGHTA and FQGNSA. The CDR3, as DNA: TGTGCCAGCAGCTTAGGGATTAGCGGAGGCACAGATACGCAGTATTTT. Residues: CASSLGISGGTDTQYF.

The chain carries TRBV5-6 and TRBJ2-5, with D perhaps TRBD1 (5 bases). Trimming took off 0 bases at V and 5 bases at J, with 11 bases between the two ends. CDR3 length equals 14 residues. Germline loops: CDR1 SGHDT, CDR2 YYEEEE. DNA of the CDR3: TGTGCCAGCAGCTTGGTTAACCAGGGTGAGACCCAGTACTTC. It yields the protein CASSLVNQGETQYF.

The genes are TRBV19 and TRBJ2-7; no reliable D call. Germline CDR1 and CDR2: LNHDA and SQIVND (reference sequence). Trimming removed 4 bases from V and 10 bases from J, with 26 bases in between. There are 16 residues in the CDR3. Written as DNA, the CDR3 is TGTGCCAGTAGTACCCCGCGCGAATTTAGCAGAGTGGAACAGTACTTC. It translates to CASSTPREFSRVEQYF. The full variable domain, in which reference TRBV19 and TRBJ2-7 provide the parts outside the CDR3, is DGGITQSPKYLFRKEGQNVTLSCEQNLNHDAMYWYRQDPGQGLRLIYYSQIVNDFQKGDIAEGYSVSREKKESFPLTVTSAQKNPTAFYLCASSTPREFSRVEQYFGPGTRLTVT.

The V gene is TRBV7-3, the J gene TRBJ2-3; 11 bases map to TRBD2. CDR3 length: 16 residues. Germline-derived CDR1 and CDR2 are SGHTA and FQGTGA. Losses at the gene ends were 4 bases for V and 3 bases for J; bases not matched to a gene: 6. The CDR3 DNA reads TGTGCCAGCAGCTCCAACCTAGCGGGAGGAACAGATACGCAGTATTTT. Encoded protein: CASSSNLAGGTDTQYF.